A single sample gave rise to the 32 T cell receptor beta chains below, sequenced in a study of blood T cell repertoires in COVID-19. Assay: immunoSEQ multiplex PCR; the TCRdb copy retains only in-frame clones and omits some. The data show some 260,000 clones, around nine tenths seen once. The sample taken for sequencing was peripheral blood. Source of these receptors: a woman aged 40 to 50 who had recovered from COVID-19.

The CDR3 loop reads CASSAPGLTYEQYF. CDR3 DNA sequence: TGTGCCAGTAGTGCCCCGGGACTTACCTACGAGCAGTACTTC. The chain recombines TRBV19 with TRBJ2-7; the D gene is possibly TRBD2 (6 bases). V lost 5 bases and J lost 2, with 13 bases in between. Looked up from germline, CDR1 is LNHDA and CDR2 is SQIVND (reference sequence). This CDR3 has 14 amino acids.

DNA for the CDR3: TGTGCCAGCAGCCCCGTCGGGGGGCCTGGAAACACCATATATTTT. Protein sequence: CASSPVGGPGNTIYF. This chain joins TRBV7-2 and TRBJ1-3, with D possibly TRBD1 on 6 matching bases. The CDR3 spans 15 residues. Germline V CDR1 and CDR2: SGHTA, FQGNSA. V lost 5 bases and J lost 2, with 13 bases in between.

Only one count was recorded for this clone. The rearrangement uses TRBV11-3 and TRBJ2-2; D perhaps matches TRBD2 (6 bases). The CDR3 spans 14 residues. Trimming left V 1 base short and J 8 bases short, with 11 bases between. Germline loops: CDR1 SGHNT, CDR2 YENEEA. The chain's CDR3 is CASSLVPGGGELFF. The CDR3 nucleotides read TGTGCCAGCAGCTTAGTCCCCGGGGGAGGGGAGCTGTTTTTT.

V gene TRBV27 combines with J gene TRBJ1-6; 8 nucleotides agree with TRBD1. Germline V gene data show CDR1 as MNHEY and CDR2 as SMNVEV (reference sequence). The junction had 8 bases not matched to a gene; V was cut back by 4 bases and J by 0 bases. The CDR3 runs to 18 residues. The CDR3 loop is CASSSPRGQGSYNSPLHF. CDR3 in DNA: TGTGCCAGCAGTTCCCCCAGGGGGCAAGGCTCCTATAATTCACCCCTCCACTTT.

The CDR3 spells CATTGGPQHF. The CDR3 nucleotides are TGTGCCACCACCGGGGGGCCCCAGCATTTT. The chain combines TRBV3-1 (or the pseudogene TRBV3-2) with TRBJ1-5; D is perhaps TRBD1 (5 bases). V lost 10 bases to trimming and J lost 9 bases, with 10 bases between them. CDR1 LGHDT and CDR2 YNNKEL come from the germline V gene (reference sequence). CDR3 length: 10 amino acids.

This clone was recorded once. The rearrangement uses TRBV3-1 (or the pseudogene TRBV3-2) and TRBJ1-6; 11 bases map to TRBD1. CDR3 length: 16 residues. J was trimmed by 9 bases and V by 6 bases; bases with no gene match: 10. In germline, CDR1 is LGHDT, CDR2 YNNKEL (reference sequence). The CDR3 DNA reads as TGTGCCAGCAGACGAGCCGGGACAGGGGGTGGTTCACCCCTCCACTTT. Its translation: CASRRAGTGGGSPLHF.

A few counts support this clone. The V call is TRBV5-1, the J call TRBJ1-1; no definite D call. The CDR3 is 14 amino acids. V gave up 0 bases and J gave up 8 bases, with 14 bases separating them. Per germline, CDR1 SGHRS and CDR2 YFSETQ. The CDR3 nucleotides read TGCGCCAGCAGCTTGGCCGGGCGGGCGGACGAAGCTTTCTTT. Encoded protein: CASSLAGRADEAFF. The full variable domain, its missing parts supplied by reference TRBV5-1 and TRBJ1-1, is KAGVTQTPRYLIKTRGQQVTLSCSPISGHRSVSWYQQTPGQGLQFLFEYFSETQRNKGNFPGRFSGRQFSNSRSEMNVSTLELGDSALYLCASSLAGRADEAFFGQGTRLTVV.

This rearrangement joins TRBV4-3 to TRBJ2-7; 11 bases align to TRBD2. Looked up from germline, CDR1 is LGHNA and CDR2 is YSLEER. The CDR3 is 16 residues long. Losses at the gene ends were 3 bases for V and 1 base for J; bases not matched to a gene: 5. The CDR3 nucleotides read TGCGCCAGCAGCCAGGGACTAGCGGACCGATCCTACGAGCAGTACTTC. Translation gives CASSQGLADRSYEQYF.

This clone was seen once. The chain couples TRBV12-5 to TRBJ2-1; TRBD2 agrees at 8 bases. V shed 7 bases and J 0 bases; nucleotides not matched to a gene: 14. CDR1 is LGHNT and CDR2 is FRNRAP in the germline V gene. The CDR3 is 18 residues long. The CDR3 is CASAPGGLAASSYNEQFF. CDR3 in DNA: TGTGCTAGTGCCCCGGGGGGGCTGGCGGCAAGCTCCTACAATGAGCAGTTCTTC. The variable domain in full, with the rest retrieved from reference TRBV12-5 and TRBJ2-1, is DARVTQTPRHKVTEMGQEVTMRCQPILGHNTVFWYRQTMMQGLELLAYFRNRAPLDDSGMPKDRFSAEMPDATLATLKIQPSEPRDSAVYFCASAPGGLAASSYNEQFFGPGTRLTVL.

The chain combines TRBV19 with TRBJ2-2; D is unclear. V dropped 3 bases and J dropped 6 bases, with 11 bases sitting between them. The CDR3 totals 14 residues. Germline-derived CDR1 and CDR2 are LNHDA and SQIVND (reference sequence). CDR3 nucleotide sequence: TGTGCCAGTAGTATTGGCACCATTGCCGGGGAGCTGTTTTTT. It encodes CASSIGTIAGELFF.

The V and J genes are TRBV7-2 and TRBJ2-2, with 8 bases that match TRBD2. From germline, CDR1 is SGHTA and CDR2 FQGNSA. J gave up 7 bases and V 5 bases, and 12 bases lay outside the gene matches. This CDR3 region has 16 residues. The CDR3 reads CASSPPGLGSGGELFF. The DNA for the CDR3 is TGTGCCAGCAGCCCCCCGGGACTAGGAAGTGGCGGGGAGCTGTTTTTT.

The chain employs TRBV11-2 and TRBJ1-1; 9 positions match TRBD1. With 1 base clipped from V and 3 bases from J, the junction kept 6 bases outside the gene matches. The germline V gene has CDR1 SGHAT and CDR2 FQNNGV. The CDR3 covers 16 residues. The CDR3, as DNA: TGTGCCAGCAGCTTAGCCCCGACAGGGGGGGACACTGAAGCTTTCTTT. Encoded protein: CASSLAPTGGDTEAFF.

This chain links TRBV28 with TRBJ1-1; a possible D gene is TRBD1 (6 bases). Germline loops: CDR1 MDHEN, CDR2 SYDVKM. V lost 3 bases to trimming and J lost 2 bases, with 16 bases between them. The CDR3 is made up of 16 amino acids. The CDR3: CASSFPPGVRNTEAFF. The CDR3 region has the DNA TGTGCCAGCAGTTTCCCCCCAGGGGTGCGAAACACTGAAGCTTTCTTT. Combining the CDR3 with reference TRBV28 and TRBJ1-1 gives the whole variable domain DVKVTQSSRYLVKRTGEKVFLECVQDMDHENMFWYRQDPGLGLRLIYFSYDVKMKEKGDIPEGYSVSREKKERFSLILESASTNQTSMYLCASSFPPGVRNTEAFFGQGTRLTVV.

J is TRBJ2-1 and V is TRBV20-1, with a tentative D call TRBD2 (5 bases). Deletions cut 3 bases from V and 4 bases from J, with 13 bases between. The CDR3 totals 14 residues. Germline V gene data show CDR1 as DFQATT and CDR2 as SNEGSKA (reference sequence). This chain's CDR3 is CSASTHRGYNEQFF. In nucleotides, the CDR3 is TGCAGTGCTAGTACCCACCGAGGGTACAATGAGCAGTTCTTC.

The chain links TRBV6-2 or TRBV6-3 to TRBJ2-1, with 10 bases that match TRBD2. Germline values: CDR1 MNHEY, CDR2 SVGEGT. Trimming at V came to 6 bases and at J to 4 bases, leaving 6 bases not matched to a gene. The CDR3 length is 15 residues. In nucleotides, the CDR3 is TGTGCCAGCAGCCCCCTAGCGGGAGCTTACAATGAGCAGTTCTTC. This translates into CASSPLAGAYNEQFF.

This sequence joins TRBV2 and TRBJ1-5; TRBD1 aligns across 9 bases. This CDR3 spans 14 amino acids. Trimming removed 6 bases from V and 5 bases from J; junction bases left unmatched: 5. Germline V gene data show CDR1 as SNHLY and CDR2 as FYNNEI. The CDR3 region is CASSPWDRDQPQHF. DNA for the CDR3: TGTGCCAGCAGCCCTTGGGACAGGGATCAGCCCCAGCATTTT.

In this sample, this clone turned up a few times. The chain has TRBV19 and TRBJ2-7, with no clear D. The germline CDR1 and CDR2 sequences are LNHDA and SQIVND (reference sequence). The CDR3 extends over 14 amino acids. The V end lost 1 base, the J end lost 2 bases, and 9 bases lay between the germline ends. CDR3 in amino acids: CASSIAQFPYEQYF. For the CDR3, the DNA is TGTGCCAGTAGTATAGCCCAGTTCCCCTACGAGCAGTACTTC.

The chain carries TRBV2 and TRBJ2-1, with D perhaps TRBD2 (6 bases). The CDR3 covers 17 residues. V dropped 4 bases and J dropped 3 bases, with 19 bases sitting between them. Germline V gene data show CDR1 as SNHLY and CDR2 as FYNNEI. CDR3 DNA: TGTGCCAGCAGTGTACTCCTCCGGGACTCCGGCTACAATGAGCAGTTCTTC. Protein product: CASSVLLRDSGYNEQFF.

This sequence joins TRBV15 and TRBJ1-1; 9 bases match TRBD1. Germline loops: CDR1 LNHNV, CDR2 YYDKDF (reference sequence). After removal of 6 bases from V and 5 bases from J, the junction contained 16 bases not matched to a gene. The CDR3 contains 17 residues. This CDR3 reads CATRAFTPGQGKTEAFF. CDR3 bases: TGTGCCACCAGGGCGTTTACTCCGGGACAGGGAAAAACTGAAGCTTTCTTT.

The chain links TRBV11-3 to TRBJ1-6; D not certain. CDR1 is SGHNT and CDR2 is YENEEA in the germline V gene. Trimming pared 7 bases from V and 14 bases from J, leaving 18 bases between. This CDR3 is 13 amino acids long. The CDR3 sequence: CASTVDRGSALHF. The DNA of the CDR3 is TGTGCCAGCACCGTAGATCGGGGTTCGGCCCTCCACTTT. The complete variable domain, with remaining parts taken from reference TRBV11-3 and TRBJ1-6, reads EAGVVQSPRYKIIEKKQPVAFWCNPISGHNTLYWYLQNLGQGPELLIRYENEEAVDDSQLPKDRFSAERLKGVDSTLKIQPAELGDSAVYLCASTVDRGSALHFGNGTRLTVT.

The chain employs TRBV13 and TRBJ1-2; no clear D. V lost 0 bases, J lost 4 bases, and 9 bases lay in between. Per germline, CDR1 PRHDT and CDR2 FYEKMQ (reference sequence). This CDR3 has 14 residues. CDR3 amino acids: CASSLGAVGYGYTF. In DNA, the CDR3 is TGTGCCAGCAGCTTAGGTGCGGTCGGCTATGGCTACACCTTC.

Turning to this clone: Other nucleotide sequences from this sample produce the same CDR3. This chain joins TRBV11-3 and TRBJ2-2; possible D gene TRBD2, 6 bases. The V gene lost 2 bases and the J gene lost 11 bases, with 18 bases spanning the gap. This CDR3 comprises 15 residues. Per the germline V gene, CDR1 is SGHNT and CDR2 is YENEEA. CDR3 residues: CASSLSRREVGELFF. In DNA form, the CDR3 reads TGTGCCAGCAGCTTATCGAGGCGGGAAGTCGGAGAGCTGTTTTTT.

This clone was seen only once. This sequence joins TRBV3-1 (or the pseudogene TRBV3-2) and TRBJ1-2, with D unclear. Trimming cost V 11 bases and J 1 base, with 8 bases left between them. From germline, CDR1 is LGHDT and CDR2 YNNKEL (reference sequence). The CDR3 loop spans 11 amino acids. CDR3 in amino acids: CAAESNYGYTF. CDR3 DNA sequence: TGTGCCGCGGAGAGTAACTATGGCTACACCTTC.

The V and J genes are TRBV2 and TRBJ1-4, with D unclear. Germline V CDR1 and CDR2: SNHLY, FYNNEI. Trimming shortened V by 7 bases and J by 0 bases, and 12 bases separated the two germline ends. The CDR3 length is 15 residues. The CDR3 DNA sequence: TGTGCCAGCACCACCTCAGAGGCAACTAATGAAAAACTGTTTTTT. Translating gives CASTTSEATNEKLFF.

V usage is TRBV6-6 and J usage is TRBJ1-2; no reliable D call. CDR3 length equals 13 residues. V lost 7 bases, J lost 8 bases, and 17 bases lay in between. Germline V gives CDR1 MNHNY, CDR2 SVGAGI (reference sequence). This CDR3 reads CASTPWAVEGYTF. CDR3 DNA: TGTGCCAGCACCCCATGGGCAGTCGAAGGCTACACCTTC.

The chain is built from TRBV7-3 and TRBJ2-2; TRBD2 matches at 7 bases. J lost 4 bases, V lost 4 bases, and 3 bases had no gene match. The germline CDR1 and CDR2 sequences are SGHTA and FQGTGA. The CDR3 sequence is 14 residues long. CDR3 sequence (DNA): TGTGCCAGCAGCTACTCGGGGGGCACCGGGGAGCTGTTTTTT. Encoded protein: CASSYSGGTGELFF.

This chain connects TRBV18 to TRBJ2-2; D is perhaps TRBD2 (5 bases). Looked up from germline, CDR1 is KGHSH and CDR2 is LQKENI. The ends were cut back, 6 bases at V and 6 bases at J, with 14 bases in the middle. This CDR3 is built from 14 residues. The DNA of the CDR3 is TGTGCCAGCTCCCCCCGGGCGGGTGCCGGGGAGCTGTTTTTT. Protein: CASSPRAGAGELFF.

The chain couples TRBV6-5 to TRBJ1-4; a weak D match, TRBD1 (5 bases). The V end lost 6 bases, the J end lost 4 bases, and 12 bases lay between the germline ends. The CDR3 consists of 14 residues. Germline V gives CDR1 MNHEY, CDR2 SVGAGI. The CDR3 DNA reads TGTGCCAGCAGGTTGGGGGGGGGTAATGAAAAACTGTTTTTT. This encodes CASRLGGGNEKLFF.

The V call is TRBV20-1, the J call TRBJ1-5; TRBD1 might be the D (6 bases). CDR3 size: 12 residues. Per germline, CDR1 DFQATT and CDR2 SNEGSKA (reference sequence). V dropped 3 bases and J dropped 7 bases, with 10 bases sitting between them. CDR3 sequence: CSASYTGQPQHF. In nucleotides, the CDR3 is TGCAGTGCTAGTTACACAGGGCAGCCCCAGCATTTT.

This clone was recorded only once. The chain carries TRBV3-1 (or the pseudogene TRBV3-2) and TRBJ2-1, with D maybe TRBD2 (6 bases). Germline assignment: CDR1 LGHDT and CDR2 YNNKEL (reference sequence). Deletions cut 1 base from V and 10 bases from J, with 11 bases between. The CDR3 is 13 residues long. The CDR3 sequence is CASSQGLVWEQFF. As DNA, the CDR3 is TGTGCCAGCAGCCAAGGACTAGTTTGGGAGCAGTTCTTC.

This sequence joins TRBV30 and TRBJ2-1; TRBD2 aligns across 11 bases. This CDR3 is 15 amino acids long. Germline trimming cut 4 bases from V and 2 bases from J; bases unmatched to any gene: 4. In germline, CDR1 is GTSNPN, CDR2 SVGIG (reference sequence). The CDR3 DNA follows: TGTGCCTGGACCTCGGGACTAGCGGCCTACAATGAGCAGTTCTTC. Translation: CAWTSGLAAYNEQFF.

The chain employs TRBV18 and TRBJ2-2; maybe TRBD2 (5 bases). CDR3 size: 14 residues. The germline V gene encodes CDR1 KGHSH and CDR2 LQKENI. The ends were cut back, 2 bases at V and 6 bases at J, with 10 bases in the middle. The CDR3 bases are TGTGCCAGCTCACCAACTAGGTCCGCCGGGGAGCTGTTTTTT. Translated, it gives CASSPTRSAGELFF.